The 9 T cell receptor beta chains in this list originate from one sample, sequenced in a study of beta chain features in type 1 diabetes. Expressed TCRB transcripts were sequenced because the entire RNA isolate underwent reverse transcription. Measured with immunoSEQ multiplex PCR; TCRdb has only the in-frame clones, and not every one. Seen here are 360,000 or so clones, roughly a fifth observed once, and the top ten hold 0.035% to 0.05%. Sequencing used naive CD4+ T cells from blood. The receptors originated from a woman between 18 and 29 years old in good health.

CDR3 protein: CASDADLNQPQHF. As DNA, the CDR3 is TGTGCCAGCGATGCGGATCTCAATCAGCCCCAGCATTTT. The V gene is TRBV6-6, the J gene TRBJ1-5; no clear D. This CDR3 is 13 amino acids long. From germline, CDR1 is MNHNY and CDR2 SVGAGI (reference sequence). Trimming cost V 8 bases and J 3 bases, with 11 bases left between them.

Comment on this clone: Other DNA sequences in the sample encode the same CDR3. V gene TRBV29-1 combines with J gene TRBJ1-1; 10 nucleotides line up with TRBD1. Losses at the gene ends were 6 bases for V and 1 base for J; bases not matched to a gene: 2. Germline V gene sequence: CDR1 SQVTM, CDR2 ANQGSEA. The length of the CDR3 is 13 residues. The CDR3 sequence is CSVGQGGNTEAFF. CDR3 bases: TGCAGCGTCGGACAGGGGGGGAACACTGAAGCTTTCTTT.

V usage is TRBV18 and J usage is TRBJ2-5, with D possibly TRBD1 on 5 matching bases. CDR3 size: 12 residues. Trimming removed 3 bases at V and 5 bases at J, with 7 bases between. The germline gives CDR1 KGHSH, CDR2 LQKENI. The CDR3 DNA sequence: TGTGCCAGCTCACCCCCAGGGGAGACCCAGTACTTC. Amino acid sequence: CASSPPGETQYF.

This chain joins TRBV2 and TRBJ1-1; D is uncertain. This CDR3 comprises 12 residues. The germline V gene has CDR1 SNHLY and CDR2 FYNNEI. With 5 bases removed from V and 3 bases from J, the gap between germline ends came to 7 bases. This CDR3 is CASSYRDTEAFF. The CDR3 nucleotides read TGTGCCAGCAGTTACCGGGACACTGAAGCTTTCTTT.

The gene calls are TRBV7-8 and TRBJ2-1; 13 nucleotides align to TRBD2. The trim removed 0 bases at V and 4 bases at J, leaving 3 bases unmatched. The CDR3 is 17 residues long. Germline CDR1 SGHVS, CDR2 FQNEAQ. The CDR3 DNA reads as TGTGCCAGCAGCTTAGCGGAGACTAGCGGGGGGTACAATGAGCAGTTCTTC. This codes for CASSLAETSGGYNEQFF.

This clone was recorded a few times. This chain connects TRBV11-2 to TRBJ1-6; the D gene is possibly TRBD1 (5 bases). V dropped 3 bases and J dropped 7 bases, with 16 bases sitting between them. The CDR3 is 16 residues long. Per germline, CDR1 SGHAT and CDR2 FQNNGV. CDR3 sequence: CASSFLVQGGNSPLHF. The DNA of the CDR3 is TGTGCCAGCAGCTTCCTTGTGCAGGGTGGGAATTCACCCCTCCACTTT.

The rearrangement links TRBV19 to TRBJ2-4, with D tentatively TRBD1 (6 bases). V dropped 5 bases and J dropped 1 base, with 18 bases sitting between them. The CDR3 length is 17 residues. Germline CDR1 reads LNHDA; CDR2 reads SQIVND (reference sequence). This CDR3 reads CASSSHRVGFAKNIQYF. CDR3 nucleotides: TGTGCCAGTAGTTCACACAGGGTGGGGTTCGCCAAAAACATTCAGTACTTC.

The chain employs TRBV30 and TRBJ1-2; D is possibly TRBD1 (5 bases). Germline V gene sequence: CDR1 GTSNPN, CDR2 SVGIG (reference sequence). CDR3 size: 11 residues. Trimming stripped 2 bases from V and 8 bases from J, with 9 bases between. DNA of the CDR3: TGTGCCTGGAGTCAGGGTGGCGGCTACACCTTC. Residues: CAWSQGGGYTF.

This clone was observed a handful of times. This sequence joins TRBV28 and TRBJ1-3; unclear D gene. Germline CDR1 and CDR2: MDHEN and SYDVKM. Trimming took 5 bases from V and 1 from J, leaving 15 bases between them. The CDR3 is made up of 16 amino acids. CDR3: CASSLPGIYSGNTIYF. The CDR3 region has the DNA TGTGCCAGCAGTCTCCCGGGGATCTATTCTGGAAACACCATATATTTT.